The 12 T cell receptor beta chains presented below share a single source sample, sequenced in a study of cytomegalovirus exposure and HLA in healthy donors. The PCR made use of 60 Vbeta and 13 Jbeta primers. Repertoires were generated with immunoSEQ multiplex PCR, while TCRdb's copy carries only in-frame clones and drops some. The sample features about 43,000 clones, with around 1.8% in its top ten. Sequencing was performed on PBMCs. The receptors shown here come from a woman aged 25 to 39 in good health and CMV-seronegative.

V usage is TRBV7-8 and J usage is TRBJ1-1; unclear D gene. CDR3 length: 15 residues. Germline lookup yields CDR1 SGHVS and CDR2 FQNEAQ. The germline V and J ends were trimmed by 2 bases and 3 bases, with 13 bases remaining between them. The CDR3 protein is CASSLNAGFDTEAFF. The CDR3 bases are TGTGCCAGCAGCTTAAATGCCGGGTTTGACACTGAAGCTTTCTTT.

V is TRBV5-4 and J is TRBJ2-1; TRBD1 is a possible D gene (6 bases). In germline, CDR1 is SGHNT, CDR2 YYREEE (reference sequence). Between the trimmed V and J ends, which lost 7 bases and 3 bases, there was a span of 17 bases. The CDR3 consists of 15 residues. In DNA, the CDR3 is TGTGCCAGCCGCGTTAGTGGGGGCAGCTACAATGAGCAGTTCTTC. This sequence encodes CASRVSGGSYNEQFF.

The rearrangement joins TRBV9 to TRBJ2-6; 7 bases fit TRBD1. The CDR3 length is 20 residues. In germline, CDR1 is SGDLS, CDR2 YYNGEE. With 0 bases clipped from V and 1 base from J, the junction kept 13 bases outside the gene matches. The CDR3 loop reads CASSVAQGVGGFSGANVLTF. The DNA for the CDR3 is TGTGCCAGCAGCGTAGCTCAGGGGGTCGGTGGTTTTTCTGGGGCCAACGTCCTGACTTTC.

The V and J genes are TRBV6-5 and TRBJ1-2; D may be TRBD1 (5 bases). Germline assignment: CDR1 MNHEY and CDR2 SVGAGI. The CDR3 has 13 residues. The V and J ends lost 3 bases and 6 bases respectively, with 11 bases between them. This CDR3 is CASSYWQGNGYTF. The CDR3 DNA reads TGTGCCAGCAGTTATTGGCAGGGTAATGGCTACACCTTC.

The chain employs TRBV5-4 and TRBJ2-5, with 8 positions matching TRBD1. The CDR3 runs to 13 residues. Germline V gene data show CDR1 as SGHNT and CDR2 as YYREEE (reference sequence). Trimming took 2 bases from V and 6 from J; bases not matched to a gene: 3. The CDR3 sequence is CASSFGQGKTQYF. CDR3 nucleotide sequence: TGTGCCAGCAGCTTCGGACAGGGAAAGACCCAGTACTTC.

V is TRBV7-2 and J is TRBJ1-2; weak D call: TRBD1 (5 bases). CDR3 length: 13 residues. V was clipped by 5 bases and J by 2 bases, with 9 bases between them. CDR1 is SGHTA and CDR2 is FQGNSA in the germline V gene. This CDR3 is CASSPTVNYGYTF. In nucleotides, the CDR3 is TGTGCCAGCAGCCCGACAGTAAACTATGGCTACACCTTC. Supplemented by reference TRBV7-2 and TRBJ1-2, the full variable domain reads GAGVSQSPSNKVTEKGKDVELRCDPISGHTALYWYRQSLGQGLEFLIYFQGNSAPDKSGLPSDRFSAERTGGSVSTLTIQRTQQEDSAVYLCASSPTVNYGYTFGSGTRLTVV.

The gene calls are TRBV30 and TRBJ2-2, with 8 bases matching TRBD1. In germline, CDR1 is GTSNPN, CDR2 SVGIG (reference sequence). V shed 4 bases and J 2 bases; nucleotides not matched to a gene: 6. The CDR3 consists of 15 residues. In DNA, the CDR3 is TGTGCCTGGACTAAGGACAGGGCCAACACCGGGGAGCTGTTTTTT. It translates to CAWTKDRANTGELFF.

The chain couples TRBV18 to TRBJ1-5; D is uncertain. Per germline, CDR1 KGHSH and CDR2 LQKENI. Trimming left V 3 bases short and J 7 bases short, with 16 bases between. The CDR3 contains 15 residues. This CDR3 is CASSPGTSIAQPQHF. In DNA form, the CDR3 reads TGTGCCAGCTCACCCGGAACAAGCATAGCACAGCCCCAGCATTTT.

V usage is TRBV29-1 and J usage is TRBJ2-2; the match to TRBD1 covers 9 bases. Unmatched junction bases numbered 7, after V lost 1 base and J lost 7 bases. This CDR3 contains 15 residues. CDR1 and CDR2 (germline): SQVTM, ANQGSEA. The CDR3 bases are TGCAGCGTTGAAGTCCGGGACAGGGTCAGCGGGGAGCTGTTTTTT. Protein product: CSVEVRDRVSGELFF.

As for this clone: Mismatch with germline at one junction end may stem from a read error. The identical CDR3 is also encoded by other nucleotide sequences in the sample. J is TRBJ2-7 and V is TRBV30; D is possibly TRBD2 (5 bases). The CDR3 totals 14 residues. The germline CDR1 and CDR2 sequences are GTSNPN and SVGIG (reference sequence). This CDR3 reads CAFRGRRGSYEQYF. CDR3 bases: TGCGCCTTTAGAGGTAGACGGGGATCCTACGAGCAGTACTTC.

This chain joins TRBV30 and TRBJ2-7; the D gene is possibly TRBD1 (5 bases). Trimming took off 3 bases at V and 6 bases at J, with 12 bases between the two ends. This CDR3 is 12 amino acids long. In germline, CDR1 is GTSNPN, CDR2 SVGIG (reference sequence). CDR3 coding DNA: TGTGCCTGGAGGCTTGGGGCTCTCGAGCAGTACTTC. It specifies CAWRLGALEQYF.

CDR3: CASSQASRVDGYTF. Here the CDR3 DNA reads TGTGCCAGCAGCCAAGCGTCCAGGGTGGACGGCTACACCTTC. The chain has TRBV4-2 and TRBJ1-2; the D gene is possibly TRBD1 (5 bases). The V end was cut by 1 base, the J end by 8 bases, with 14 bases between. Germline lookup yields CDR1 LGHNA and CDR2 YNFKEQ. CDR3 length: 14 residues.